This T cell receptor (beta chain) stems from a study of blood T cell repertoires in COVID-19. TCRdb keeps only in-frame clones here, not all; method: immunoSEQ multiplex PCR. The table records around 250,000 clones, about nine tenths of them present only once. The sequence was obtained from a man aged 18 to 29 who had recovered from COVID-19. Source material: PBMCs or T cells enriched from blood (not recorded which).

CDR3 DNA: TGTGCCAGCAGGGCTAGACCGGGACAGGGGGCTTACGAGCAGTACTTC. Translation: CASRARPGQGAYEQYF. The chain links TRBV2 to TRBJ2-7; 12 bases agree with TRBD1. This CDR3 contains 16 residues. J gave up 4 bases and V 6 bases, and 10 bases lay outside the gene matches. Germline-derived CDR1 and CDR2 are SNHLY and FYNNEI. Looking up the rest from reference TRBV2 and TRBJ2-7 gives the full variable domain: EPEVTQTPSHQVTQMGQEVILRCVPISNHLYFYWYRQILGQKVEFLVSFYNNEISEKSEIFDDQFSVERPDGSNFTLKIRSTKLEDSAMYFCASRARPGQGAYEQYFGPGTRLTVT.